These 8 T cell receptor beta chains originate from one sample sequenced in a study of T cells in women clearing cervical HPV infection. Profiled with immunoSEQ multiplex PCR; TCRdb holds only in-frame clones, not every one. The listing contains more than 20,000 clones. Sequenced sample: blood buffy coat. Receptors originate from a woman between 18 and 75 years old with a cervical HPV16 infection that either progressed to CIN3+ or cleared (not recorded which).

The sequenced part of the CDR3 DNA is TGCGCCAGCAGCTTGAGTAGACTCACTAATGAAAAA. Amino acids: CASSLSRLTNEK. The complete CDR3 sequence is CASSLSRLTNEKLFF. This chain joins TRBV5-1 and TRBJ1-4; no reliable D call. Sequencing ends 3 residues short of the CDR3 end; the germline J gene provides the rest. In germline, CDR1 is SGHRS, CDR2 YFSETQ. The CDR3 spans 15 residues. The V and J ends lost 1 base and 2 bases respectively, with 9 bases between them.

As regards this clone: Coverage ceases 3 residues before the CDR3 finishes, and the germline J gene fills in the end. The V and J genes are TRBV11-2 and TRBJ2-1, with D possibly matching TRBD2 (6 bases). V dropped 3 bases and J dropped 5 bases, with 8 bases sitting between them. The CDR3 runs to 13 residues. Germline CDR1 reads SGHAT; CDR2 reads FQNNGV. Incomplete CDR3 DNA: TGTGCCAGCAGCTTGGGACTCAACAATGAG. Its protein is CASSLGLNNE. From start to end, the CDR3 is CASSLGLNNEQFF.

In the case of this clone: The read comes to an end 3 residues before the CDR3 does, leaving the germline J gene to fill in the end. The chain joins TRBV9 to TRBJ2-1, with a possible D match to TRBD2 (6 bases). Per the germline V gene, CDR1 is SGDLS and CDR2 is YYNGEE. The V and J ends lost 0 bases and 7 bases respectively, with 14 bases between them. The CDR3 runs 15 residues. The CDR3 sequence is CASSVDPGAVNEQFF. The part of the CDR3 DNA that was read is TGTGCCAGCAGCGTAGATCCGGGAGCGGTAAATGAG.

Comments on this clone: The CDR3 end is not reached by the read, which stops 3 residues before it; the germline J gene fills it in. This chain connects TRBV29-1 to TRBJ1-1; D ambiguous. The V and J ends lost 5 bases and 0 bases respectively, with 10 bases between them. The CDR3 consists of 13 residues. Per germline, CDR1 SQVTM and CDR2 ANQGSEA. This CDR3 reads CSVSSAVNTEAFF. CDR3 DNA (partial): TGCAGCGTTTCCTCCGCAGTGAACACTGAA.

Concerning this clone: The read halts 3 residues ahead of the CDR3 end, with the missing end drawn from the germline J gene. The V gene is TRBV5-1, the J gene TRBJ2-2; 9 positions agree with TRBD2. This CDR3 spans 15 amino acids. Losses at the gene ends were 0 bases for V and 6 bases for J; bases not matched to a gene: 3. CDR1 is SGHRS, CDR2 YFSETQ, per germline. The sequenced CDR3 bases are TGCGCCAGCAGCTTGGATAGCGGGGGCCCCGGGGAG. This translates into CASSLDSGGPGE. The whole CDR3 sequence is CASSLDSGGPGELFF. Full variable domain (outside the CDR3, taken from reference TRBV5-1 and TRBJ2-2): KAGVTQTPRYLIKTRGQQVTLSCSPISGHRSVSWYQQTPGQGLQFLFEYFSETQRNKGNFPGRFSGRQFSNSRSEMNVSTLELGDSALYLCASSLDSGGPGELFFGEGSRLTVL.

With regard to this clone: The DNA ends 3 residues before the CDR3 does, and the rest of the CDR3 is filled in from the germline J gene. V is TRBV19 and J is TRBJ1-2; D may be TRBD1 (6 bases). Germline values: CDR1 LNHDA, CDR2 SQIVND (reference sequence). This CDR3 contains 14 residues. With 5 bases removed from V and 5 bases from J, the gap between germline ends came to 15 bases. The CDR3 bases that were read are TGTGCCAGTAGTTCCCTCAGGGGCCGGTATGGC. It specifies CASSSLRGRYG. The CDR3 as a whole reads CASSSLRGRYGYTF.

To note about this clone: Sequencing ends 3 residues short of the CDR3 end; the germline J gene provides the rest. The rearrangement uses TRBV2 and TRBJ1-5; TRBD1 agrees at 8 bases. J lost 7 bases, V lost 6 bases, and 8 bases had no gene match. Germline loops: CDR1 SNHLY, CDR2 FYNNEI. The CDR3 is made up of 14 amino acids. The CDR3 DNA, read in part, is TGTGCCAGCAGAGGTACAGGGGGGGGCCAGCCC. It is translated as CASRGTGGGQP. From start to end, the CDR3 is CASRGTGGGQPQHF.

Of note for this clone: The read is 3 residues too short to cover the CDR3 end, so that end is filled in from the germline J gene. The rearrangement uses TRBV4-2 and TRBJ2-3; D might be TRBD2 (5 bases). Germline V CDR1 and CDR2: LGHNA, YNFKEQ. The germline V and J ends were trimmed by 0 bases and 5 bases, with 9 bases remaining between them. This CDR3 region has 14 residues. The CDR3 DNA, read in part, is TGTGCCAGCAGCCAAGATCTACTAGAAGATACG. The encoded protein is CASSQDLLEDT. The CDR3 in full is CASSQDLLEDTQYF.